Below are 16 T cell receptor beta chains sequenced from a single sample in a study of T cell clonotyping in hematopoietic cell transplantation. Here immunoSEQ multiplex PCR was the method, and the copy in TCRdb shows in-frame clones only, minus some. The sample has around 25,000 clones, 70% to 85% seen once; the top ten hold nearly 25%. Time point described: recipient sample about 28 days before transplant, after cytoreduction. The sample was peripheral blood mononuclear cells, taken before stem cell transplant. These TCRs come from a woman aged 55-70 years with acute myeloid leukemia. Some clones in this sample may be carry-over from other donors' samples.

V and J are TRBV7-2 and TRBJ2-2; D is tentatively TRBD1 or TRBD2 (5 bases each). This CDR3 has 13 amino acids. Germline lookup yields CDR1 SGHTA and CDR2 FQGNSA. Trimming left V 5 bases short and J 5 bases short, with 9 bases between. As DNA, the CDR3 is TGTGCCAGCAGCGGGACGGTGACCGGGGAGCTGTTTTTT. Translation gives CASSGTVTGELFF.

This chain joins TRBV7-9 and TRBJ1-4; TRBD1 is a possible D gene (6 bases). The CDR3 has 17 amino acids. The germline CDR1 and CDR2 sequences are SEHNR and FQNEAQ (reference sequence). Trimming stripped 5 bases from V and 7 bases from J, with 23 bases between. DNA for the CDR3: TGTGCCAGCAGCCCGACCCCCCCGGACAGAGGAAGTGAAAAACTGTTTTTT. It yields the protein CASSPTPPDRGSEKLFF.

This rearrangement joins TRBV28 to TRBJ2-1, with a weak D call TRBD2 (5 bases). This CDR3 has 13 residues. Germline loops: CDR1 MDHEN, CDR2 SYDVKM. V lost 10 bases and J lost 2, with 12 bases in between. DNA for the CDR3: TGTGCCATCGAGGGTAGGGCCTACAATGAGCAGTTCTTC. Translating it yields CAIEGRAYNEQFF.

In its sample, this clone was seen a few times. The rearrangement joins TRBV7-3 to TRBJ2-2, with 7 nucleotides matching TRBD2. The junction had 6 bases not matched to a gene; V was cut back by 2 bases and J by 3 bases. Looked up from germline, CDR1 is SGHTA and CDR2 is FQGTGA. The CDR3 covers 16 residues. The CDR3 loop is CASSLAGLADTGELFF. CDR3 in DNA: TGTGCCAGCAGCTTAGCGGGGCTAGCGGACACCGGGGAGCTGTTTTTT. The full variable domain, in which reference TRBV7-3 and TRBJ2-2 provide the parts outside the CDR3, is GAGVSQTPSNKVTEKGKYVELRCDPISGHTALYWYRQSLGQGPEFLIYFQGTGAADDSGLPNDRFFAVRPEGSVSTLKIQRTERGDSAVYLCASSLAGLADTGELFFGEGSRLTVL.

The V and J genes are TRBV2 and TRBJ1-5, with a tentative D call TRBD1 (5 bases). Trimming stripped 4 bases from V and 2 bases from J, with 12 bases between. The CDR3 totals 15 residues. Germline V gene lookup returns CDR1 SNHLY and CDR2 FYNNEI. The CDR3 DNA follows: TGTGCCAGCAGTGGGCGGGGGAGGGGCAATCAGCCCCAGCATTTT. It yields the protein CASSGRGRGNQPQHF.

Here the CDR3 reads CSAHRGGGYTF. The CDR3 DNA reads TGCAGCGCCCACAGGGGCGGTGGCTACACCTTC. The rearrangement uses TRBV29-1 and TRBJ1-2; 7 bases are shared with TRBD1. The CDR3 is 11 residues long. The germline V gene encodes CDR1 SQVTM and CDR2 ANQGSEA. Losses at the gene ends were 7 bases for V and 7 bases for J; bases not matched to a gene: 6. The full variable domain, its missing parts supplied by reference TRBV29-1 and TRBJ1-2, is SAVISQKPSRDICQRGTSLTIQCQVDSQVTMMFWYRQQPGQSLTLIATANQGSEATYESGFVIDKFPISRPNLTFSTLTVSNMSPEDSSIYLCSAHRGGGYTFGSGTRLTVV.

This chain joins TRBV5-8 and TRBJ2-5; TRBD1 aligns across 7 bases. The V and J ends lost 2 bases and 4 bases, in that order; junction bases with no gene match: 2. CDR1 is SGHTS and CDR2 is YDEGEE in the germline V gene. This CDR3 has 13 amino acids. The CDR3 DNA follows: TGTGCCAGCAGCTTAGGGGGCAGAGAGACCCAGTACTTC. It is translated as CASSLGGRETQYF.

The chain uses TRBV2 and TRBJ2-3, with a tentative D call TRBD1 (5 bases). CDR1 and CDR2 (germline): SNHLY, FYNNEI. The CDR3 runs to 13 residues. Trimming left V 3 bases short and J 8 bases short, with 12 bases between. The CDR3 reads CASSEGRAGTQYF. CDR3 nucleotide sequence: TGTGCCAGCAGTGAGGGCAGGGCAGGTACGCAGTATTTT.

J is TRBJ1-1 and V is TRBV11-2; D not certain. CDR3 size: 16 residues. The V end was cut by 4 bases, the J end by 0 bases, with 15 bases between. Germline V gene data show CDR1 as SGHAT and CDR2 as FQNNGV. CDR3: CASSSNSWELNTEAFF. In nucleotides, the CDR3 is TGTGCCAGCAGCTCCAATTCCTGGGAATTGAACACTGAAGCTTTCTTT.

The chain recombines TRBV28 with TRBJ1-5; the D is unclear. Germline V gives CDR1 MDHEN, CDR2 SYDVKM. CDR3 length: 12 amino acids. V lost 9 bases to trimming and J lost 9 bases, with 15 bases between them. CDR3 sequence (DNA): TGTGCCAGTACTCAGGTCGGGAGGCCCCAGCATTTT. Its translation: CASTQVGRPQHF.

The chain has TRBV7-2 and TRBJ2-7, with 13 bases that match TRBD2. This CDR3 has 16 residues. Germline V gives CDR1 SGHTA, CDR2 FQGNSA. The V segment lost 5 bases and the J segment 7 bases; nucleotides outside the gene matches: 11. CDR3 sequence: CASSPPLAGGLREQYF. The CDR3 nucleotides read TGTGCCAGCAGCCCCCCACTAGCGGGAGGGCTTAGGGAGCAGTACTTC.

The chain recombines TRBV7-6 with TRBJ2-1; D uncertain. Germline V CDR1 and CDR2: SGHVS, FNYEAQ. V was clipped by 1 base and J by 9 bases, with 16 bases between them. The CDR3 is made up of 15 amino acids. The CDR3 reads CASSLGGSRVGEQFF. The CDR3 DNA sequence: TGTGCCAGCAGCTTAGGGGGAAGCCGAGTCGGTGAGCAGTTCTTC.

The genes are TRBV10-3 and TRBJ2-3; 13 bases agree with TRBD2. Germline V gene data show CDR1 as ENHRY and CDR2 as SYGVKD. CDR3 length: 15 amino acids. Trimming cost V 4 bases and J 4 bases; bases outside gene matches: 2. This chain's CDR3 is CAISVGTSGADTQYF. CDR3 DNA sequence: TGTGCCATCAGTGTGGGGACTAGCGGGGCAGATACGCAGTATTTT.

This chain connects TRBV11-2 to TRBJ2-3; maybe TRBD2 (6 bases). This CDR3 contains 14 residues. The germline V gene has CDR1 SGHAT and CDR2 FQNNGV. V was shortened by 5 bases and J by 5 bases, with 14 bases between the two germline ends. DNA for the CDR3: TGTGCCAGCAGCGCGACTAGGGGAGGAGATACGCAGTATTTT. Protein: CASSATRGGDTQYF.

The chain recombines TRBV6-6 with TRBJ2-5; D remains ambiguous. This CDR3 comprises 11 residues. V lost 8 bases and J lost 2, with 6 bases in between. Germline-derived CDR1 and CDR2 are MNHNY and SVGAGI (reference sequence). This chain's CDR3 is CASLRQETQYF. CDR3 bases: TGTGCCAGCTTACGGCAAGAGACCCAGTACTTC.

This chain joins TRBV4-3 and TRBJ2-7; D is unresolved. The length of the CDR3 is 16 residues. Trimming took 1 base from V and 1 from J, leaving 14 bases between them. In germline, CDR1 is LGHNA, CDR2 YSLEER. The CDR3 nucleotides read TGCGCCAGCAGCCAAGCGTTTCAGAGTAATTCCTACGAGCAGTACTTC. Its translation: CASSQAFQSNSYEQYF.